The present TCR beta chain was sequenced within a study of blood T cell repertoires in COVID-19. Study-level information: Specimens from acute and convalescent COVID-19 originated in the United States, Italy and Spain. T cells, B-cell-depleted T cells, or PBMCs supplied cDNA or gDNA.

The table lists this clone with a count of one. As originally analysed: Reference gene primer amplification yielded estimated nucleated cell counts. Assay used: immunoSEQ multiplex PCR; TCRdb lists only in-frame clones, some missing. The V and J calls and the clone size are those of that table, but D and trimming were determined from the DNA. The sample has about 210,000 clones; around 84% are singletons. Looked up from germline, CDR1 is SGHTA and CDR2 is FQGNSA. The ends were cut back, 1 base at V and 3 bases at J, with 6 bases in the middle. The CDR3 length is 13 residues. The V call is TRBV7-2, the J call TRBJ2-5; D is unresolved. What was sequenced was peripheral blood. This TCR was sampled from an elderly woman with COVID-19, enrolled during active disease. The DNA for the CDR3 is TGTGCCAGCAGCTTAGGATCGGAAGAGACCCAGTACTTC. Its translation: CASSLGSEETQYF.